One and the same sample provided the 4 T cell receptor beta chains below, sequenced in a study of T cell repertoires in cytomegalovirus infection. MiXCR was run by TCRdb on the reads, yielding one entry per CDR3 protein. This table has about 360,000 distinct CDR3 sequences, approximately 18% appearing once. Input material: PBMCs. Receptors were obtained from a human donor in good health (CMV status not recorded). Some clones in this sample may be carry-over from other donors' samples.

In this sample, this clonotype turned up many times. The rearrangement joins TRBV7-2 to TRBJ1-1, with TRBD1 as a possible D gene (5 bases). The V and J ends lost 2 bases and 1 base respectively, with 5 bases between them. Germline values: CDR1 SGHTA, CDR2 FQGNSA. The CDR3 totals 13 residues. Here the CDR3 DNA reads TGTGCCAGCAGCTTACAGGGGAACACTGAAGCTTTCTTT. Translated: CASSLQGNTEAFF.

This clonotype was detected ten times or more. The chain has TRBV5-6 and TRBJ1-2; 10 bases match TRBD1. Losses at the gene ends were 5 bases for V and 7 bases for J; bases not matched to a gene: 5. The CDR3 consists of 13 residues. Looked up from germline, CDR1 is SGHDT and CDR2 is YYEEEE. The CDR3 is CASRTGGIIGYTF. The CDR3, as DNA: TGTGCCAGCAGGACAGGGGGCATAATTGGCTACACCTTC.

V is TRBV7-2 and J is TRBJ2-1, with 10 bases matching TRBD2. This CDR3 region has 18 residues. Unmatched junction bases numbered 16, after V lost 11 bases and J lost 0 bases. Germline V lookup: CDR1 SGHTA, CDR2 FQGNSA. The CDR3 region has the DNA TGTGCCTCACGGGGGCTAGCGGGAGAAAAAGGCTCCTACAATGAGCAGTTCTTC. It translates to CASRGLAGEKGSYNEQFF.

This clonotype was detected only a few times. The V call is TRBV7-6, the J call TRBJ2-2; 7 bases line up with TRBD1. After removal of 1 base from V and 1 base from J, the junction contained 3 bases not matched to a gene. CDR1 SGHVS and CDR2 FNYEAQ come from the germline V gene. The CDR3 runs 16 residues. CDR3 loop: CASSLGWDRNTGELFF. The DNA for the CDR3 is TGTGCCAGCAGCTTAGGATGGGACAGGAACACCGGGGAGCTGTTTTTT.